Listed here are 3 T cell receptor beta chains from one sample, sequenced in a study of spatial heterogeneity in lung cancer. Study-wide points: Tumor mutation count correlated with how many alpha and beta TCRs expanded intratumorally.

These receptors' targets are unknown. Time point indicated: sample taken at primary tumor resection. TCRdb fed the 5' RACE reads into MiXCR, producing one record per CDR3 protein. The table lists around 10,000 distinct CDR3 sequences, more than 13% of them singletons, with more than 13% in the top ten. This specimen consisted of lung tumor tissue, obtained at surgery. These receptors came from a male donor with early-stage non-small cell lung cancer.

In this sample, this clonotype turned up many times. With the library built for alpha chains, this beta chain is off target and its frequency is not meaningful. The chain uses TRBV5-1 and TRBJ2-7; no clear D. The CDR3 runs 15 residues. Per germline, CDR1 SGHRS and CDR2 YFSETQ. Trimming cost V 0 bases and J 2 bases, with 12 bases left between them. The CDR3 region is CASSLDVTRTYEQYF. The CDR3 DNA sequence: TGCGCCAGCAGCTTGGACGTCACCCGAACCTACGAGCAGTACTTC.

This clonotype was observed at least ten times. A library prepared for alpha chains yielded this beta chain as an off-target read; its size is of little meaning. This chain connects TRBV7-9 to TRBJ2-6, with D perhaps TRBD1 or TRBD2 (5 bases each). V lost 6 bases, J lost 2 bases, and 8 bases lay in between. CDR1 and CDR2 from the germline V gene are SEHNR and FQNEAQ (reference sequence). The CDR3 has 14 residues. CDR3 loop: CASSGGTGANVLTF. For the CDR3, the DNA is TGTGCCAGCAGTGGGGGAACTGGGGCCAACGTCCTGACTTTC.

This clonotype occurred once. This beta chain is a stray read from a library made for alpha chains; its abundance is not meaningful. V and J are TRBV27 and TRBJ2-6; D ambiguous. Trimming cost V 5 bases and J 2 bases, with 1 base left between them. The V gene's germline CDR1 is MNHEY and CDR2 SMNVEV (reference sequence). CDR3 length: 12 residues. In DNA form, the CDR3 reads TGTGCCAGCAGTCCTGGGGCCAACGTCCTGACTTTC. Residues: CASSPGANVLTF.